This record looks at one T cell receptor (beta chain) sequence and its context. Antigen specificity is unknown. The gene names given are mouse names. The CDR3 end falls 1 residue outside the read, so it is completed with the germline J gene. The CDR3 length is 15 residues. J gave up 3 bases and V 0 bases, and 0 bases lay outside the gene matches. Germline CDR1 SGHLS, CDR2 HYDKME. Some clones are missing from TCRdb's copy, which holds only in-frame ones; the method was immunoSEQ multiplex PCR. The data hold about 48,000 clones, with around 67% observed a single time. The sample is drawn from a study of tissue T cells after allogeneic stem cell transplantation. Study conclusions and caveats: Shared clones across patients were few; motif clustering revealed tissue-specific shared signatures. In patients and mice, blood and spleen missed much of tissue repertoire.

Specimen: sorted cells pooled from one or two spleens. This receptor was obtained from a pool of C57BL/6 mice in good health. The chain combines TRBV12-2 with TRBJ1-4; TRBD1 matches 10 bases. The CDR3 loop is CASSLGQGANERLFF. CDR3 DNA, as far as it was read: TGTGCCAGCTCTCTCGGACAGGGGGCCAACGAAAGATTATTT.